This record covers a single T cell receptor beta chain. Antigen unknown. This entry belongs to a study of OX40 agonist ivuxolimab in advanced cancers. As for the study in general: Ivuxolimab, which is an agonistic anti-OX40 (CD134) antibody, was administered to the patients. Overall study results and limits: Patients who responded partially at 0.1-3.0 mg/kg showed clonal expansion ranking among the lowest. On average, CD8+ T cells had more expanded clones than CD4+. Low normalized T-cell clonal expansion was also seen in some nonresponders.

Produced via immunoSEQ multiplex PCR; TCRdb's table is partial and in-frame only. The data contain 55,000 to 80,000 clones, over 75% of them seen just once; the ten biggest clones take up approximately 0.27%. The CDR3 sequence is 13 residues long. V trimming: 8 bases; J trimming: 2 bases; junction bases outside the gene matches: 4. Germline V CDR1 and CDR2: LNHDA, SQIVND (reference sequence). Sample: CD4+ or CD8+ T cells sorted from blood, taken in a trial of the OX40 agonist ivuxolimab. This receptor was obtained from an adult with an advanced solid tumor such as melanoma, head and neck, liver or kidney cancer. The chain combines TRBV19 with TRBJ2-3; TRBD2 matches 7 bases. The CDR3 loop reads CASGGGVTDTQYF. Written as DNA, the CDR3 is TGTGCCAGTGGGGGAGGGGTCACAGATACGCAGTATTTT. Supplemented by reference TRBV19 and TRBJ2-3, the full variable domain reads DGGITQSPKYLFRKEGQNVTLSCEQNLNHDAMYWYRQDPGQGLRLIYYSQIVNDFQKGDIAEGYSVSREKKESFPLTVTSAQKNPTAFYLCASGGGVTDTQYFGPGTRLTVL.